This T cell receptor beta chain was profiled in a study of T cell repertoires in cytomegalovirus infection. Study background: TCR beta signatures that were public indicated CMV infection and matching HLA type.

The length of the CDR3 is 15 residues. Per the germline V gene, CDR1 is SGHNT and CDR2 is YYREEE (reference sequence). V was shortened by 0 bases and J by 3 bases, with 12 bases between the two germline ends. MiXCR, run by TCRdb on the reads, gives a single entry per CDR3 protein. The table lists under 450,000 distinct CDR3 sequences, 34% of them singletons, with roughly 14% in the top ten. Findings of the study overall: There were carriers of CMV plus the relevant HLA, and cumulative public TCR beta family frequency identified them. CMV-specific TCR beta clonotypes restricted by HLA-C dominated the ex vivo response.

This clonotype was picked up a small number of times. Antigen specificity is unknown. The specimen was cultured PBMCs, collected from culture after CMV antigen stimulation. The chain recombines TRBV5-4 with TRBJ1-1, with D perhaps matching TRBD1 (5 bases). The TCR was taken from a human donor in good health (CMV status not recorded). Some clones in this sample may be carry-over from other donors' samples. Here the CDR3 reads CASSLGVGPDTEAFF. CDR3 DNA: TGTGCCAGCAGCTTGGGTGTGGGGCCGGACACTGAAGCTTTCTTT. Filled out from reference TRBV5-4 and TRBJ1-1, the complete variable domain reads ETGVTQSPTHLIKTRGQQVTLRCSSQSGHNTVSWYQQALGQGPQFIFQYYREEENGRGNFPPRFSGLQFPNYSSELNVNALELDDSALYLCASSLGVGPDTEAFFGQGTRLTVV.